This T cell receptor (beta chain) was documented in a study of blood T cell repertoires in COVID-19. The data were produced by immunoSEQ multiplex PCR, yet TCRdb's version contains in-frame clones alone and is incomplete. The sample gives under 450,000 clones, about 91% of which show up once; roughly 13% is in the top ten. V trimming: 3 bases; J trimming: 4 bases; junction bases outside the gene matches: 9. This CDR3 spans 16 amino acids. Germline loops: CDR1 LGHDT, CDR2 YNNKEL (reference sequence). V usage is TRBV3-1 (or the pseudogene TRBV3-2) and J usage is TRBJ2-3; 8 bases line up with TRBD2. The sequence derives from a woman aged 50 to 65 with COVID-19, enrolled during active disease. The sequenced sample consisted of peripheral blood. CDR3 residues: CASSQYRSGASDTQYF. The CDR3 DNA reads TGTGCCAGCAGCCAGTACCGTAGCGGGGCCTCAGATACGCAGTATTTT.